The present T cell receptor beta chain was sequenced within a study of human T cells and chemical hapten exposure. Whole-study context: Patch tests of 0.01% DPC on the upper back were read at 6 days. Small volume differences among pooled libraries mainly caused per-sample TCR yield variation.

This CDR3 region has 13 residues. Germline V lookup: CDR1 SGHVS, CDR2 FQNEAQ. The trim removed 5 bases at V and 8 bases at J, leaving 8 bases unmatched. A single record per CDR3 protein comes from TCRdb applying MiXCR to the RACE reads. Among about 82,000 distinct CDR3 sequences listed, 5% to 8.5% were seen once. Time point given: patch test 2, 6 weeks after DPC sensitization. Treatment denoted: therapeutic diphenylcyclopropenone sensitization with weekly scalp DPC. Ten or more counts support this clonotype. The TCR comes from a woman aged 25 to 39 with alopecia areata. Some clones in this sample may be carry-over from other donors' samples. The J gene is TRBJ1-1, the V gene TRBV7-8; 7 bases match TRBD1. Material: whole blood, obtained in connection with sensitization to the hapten diphenylcyclopropenone (DPC). This CDR3 reads CASSPNRDSEAFF. The CDR3 DNA reads as TGTGCCAGCAGCCCAAATCGGGACAGCGAAGCTTTCTTT.